The 10 T cell receptor beta chains in this list originate from one sample, sequenced in a study of beta chain features in type 1 diabetes. Expressed TCRB transcripts were sequenced after all isolated RNA was converted to cDNA. Repertoires were generated with immunoSEQ multiplex PCR, while TCRdb's copy carries only in-frame clones and drops some. The table records approximately 150,000 clones, about 10% of them present only once. Sequences were obtained from naive CD4+ T cells from blood. The origin of the receptors is a man aged 18 to 35 in good health.

The CDR3 nucleotides read TGTGCCAGCAGCTTAGATCCTGCGGTCCTCTATGGCTACACCTTC. Translation: CASSLDPAVLYGYTF. V and J are TRBV7-2 and TRBJ1-2; D remains ambiguous. This CDR3 comprises 15 residues. Germline V CDR1 and CDR2: SGHTA, FQGNSA. Trimming removed 1 base from V and 4 bases from J, with 13 bases in between. Full variable domain (outside the CDR3, taken from reference TRBV7-2 and TRBJ1-2): GAGVSQSPSNKVTEKGKDVELRCDPISGHTALYWYRQSLGQGLEFLIYFQGNSAPDKSGLPSDRFSAERTGGSVSTLTIQRTQQEDSAVYLCASSLDPAVLYGYTFGSGTRLTVV.

The J gene is TRBJ1-2, the V gene TRBV30, with TRBD1 matching over 7 bases. The germline CDR1 and CDR2 sequences are GTSNPN and SVGIG (reference sequence). This CDR3 has 13 residues. After removal of 0 bases from V and 4 bases from J, the junction contained 2 bases not matched to a gene. The CDR3 bases are TGTGCCTGGAGTGTACAGGGGAGCTATGGCTACACCTTC. Its translation: CAWSVQGSYGYTF.

The chain recombines TRBV19 with TRBJ2-6; no clear D. This CDR3 is built from 15 residues. V was pared by 4 bases and J by 1 base, with 8 bases between. Germline CDR1 is LNHDA and CDR2 is SQIVND (reference sequence). CDR3 protein: CASSTSLSGANVLTF. The CDR3 DNA is TGTGCCAGTAGTACGTCCCTTTCTGGGGCCAACGTCCTGACTTTC.

V usage is TRBV7-6 and J usage is TRBJ2-3; 9 bases align to TRBD1. Per germline, CDR1 SGHVS and CDR2 FNYEAQ. The V and J ends lost 1 base and 5 bases, in that order; junction bases with no gene match: 4. The CDR3 loop spans 15 amino acids. CDR3 in amino acids: CASSLVTGGRDTQYF. CDR3 bases: TGTGCCAGCAGCTTAGTAACAGGGGGCAGAGATACGCAGTATTTT. Drawing the rest from reference TRBV7-6 and TRBJ2-3, the complete variable domain is GAGVSQSPRYKVTKRGQDVALRCDPISGHVSLYWYRQALGQGPEFLTYFNYEAQQDKSGLPNDRFSAERPEGSISTLTIQRTEQRDSAMYRCASSLVTGGRDTQYFGPGTRLTVL.

This clone was counted between two and nine times. The gene calls are TRBV9 and TRBJ1-5; 8 nucleotides line up with TRBD1. Germline trimming cut 0 bases from V and 7 bases from J; bases unmatched to any gene: 12. This CDR3 spans 17 amino acids. Looked up from germline, CDR1 is SGDLS and CDR2 is YYNGEE. This CDR3 reads CASSVGTGIPLDQPQHF. CDR3 nucleotide sequence: TGTGCCAGCAGCGTAGGGACAGGGATACCCCTGGACCAGCCCCAGCATTTT.

This clone occurred a few times. This chain uses TRBV7-2 with TRBJ2-3, with a weak D call TRBD2 (6 bases). V was pared by 4 bases and J by 5 bases, with 13 bases between. Germline CDR1 reads SGHTA; CDR2 reads FQGNSA. The CDR3 has 14 residues. Here the CDR3 DNA reads TGTGCCAGCAGCTGGAGGGGTGGTCAAGATACGCAGTATTTT. Amino acids: CASSWRGGQDTQYF.

The J gene is TRBJ2-5, the V gene TRBV6-1, with 7 bases identical to TRBD1. Looked up from germline, CDR1 is MNHNS and CDR2 is SASEGT. The trim removed 5 bases at V and 2 bases at J, leaving 5 bases unmatched. The CDR3 contains 14 residues. CDR3 loop: CASSRQGKQETQYF. The CDR3 DNA reads TGTGCCAGCAGTCGACAGGGAAAACAAGAGACCCAGTACTTC.

The sample holds a few counts of this clone. V is TRBV7-3 and J is TRBJ2-1; TRBD2 matches at 8 bases. CDR1 is SGHTA, CDR2 FQGTGA, per germline. Losses at the gene ends were 3 bases for V and 4 bases for J; bases not matched to a gene: 5. This CDR3 is 15 amino acids long. This CDR3 reads CASSFEAGDYNEQFF. The CDR3 nucleotides are TGTGCCAGCAGCTTCGAAGCGGGGGATTACAATGAGCAGTTCTTC. Full variable domain (remainder filled in from reference TRBV7-3 and TRBJ2-1): GAGVSQTPSNKVTEKGKYVELRCDPISGHTALYWYRQSLGQGPEFLIYFQGTGAADDSGLPNDRFFAVRPEGSVSTLKIQRTERGDSAVYLCASSFEAGDYNEQFFGPGTRLTVL.

This rearrangement joins TRBV6-1 to TRBJ2-1; weak D call: TRBD1 (6 bases). This CDR3 region has 13 residues. The V end lost 8 bases, the J end lost 0 bases, and 8 bases lay between the germline ends. CDR1 is MNHNS and CDR2 is SASEGT in the germline V gene. Written as DNA, the CDR3 is TGTGCCAGCTACAGGGACTCCTACAATGAGCAGTTCTTC. Its translation: CASYRDSYNEQFF.

The CDR3 reads CASSLEQGSYGYTF. The CDR3 DNA is TGTGCCAGCAGCTTAGAACAGGGGAGCTATGGCTACACCTTC. This chain joins TRBV7-2 and TRBJ1-2; 7 bases line up with TRBD1. Germline V gene data show CDR1 as SGHTA and CDR2 as FQGNSA. The CDR3 consists of 14 residues. With V trimmed by 1 base and J by 4 bases, 3 bases remained unmatched.